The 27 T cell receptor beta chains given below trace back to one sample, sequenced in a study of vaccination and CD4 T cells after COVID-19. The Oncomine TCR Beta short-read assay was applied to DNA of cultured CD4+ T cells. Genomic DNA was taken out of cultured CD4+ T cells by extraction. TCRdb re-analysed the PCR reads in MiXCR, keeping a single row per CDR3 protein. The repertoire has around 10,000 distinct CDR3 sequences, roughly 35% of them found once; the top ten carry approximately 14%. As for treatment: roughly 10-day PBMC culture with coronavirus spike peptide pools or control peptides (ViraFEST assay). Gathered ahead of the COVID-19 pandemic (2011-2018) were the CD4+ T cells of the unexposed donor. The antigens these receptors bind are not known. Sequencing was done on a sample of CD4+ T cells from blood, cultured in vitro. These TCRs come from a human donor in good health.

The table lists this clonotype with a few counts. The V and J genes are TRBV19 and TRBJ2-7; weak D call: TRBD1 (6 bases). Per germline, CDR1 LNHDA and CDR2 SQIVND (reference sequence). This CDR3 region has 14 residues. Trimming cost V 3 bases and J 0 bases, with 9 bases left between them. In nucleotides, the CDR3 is TGTGCCAGTAGTATGAGGGGGAGCTCCTACGAGCAGTACTTC. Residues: CASSMRGSSYEQYF.

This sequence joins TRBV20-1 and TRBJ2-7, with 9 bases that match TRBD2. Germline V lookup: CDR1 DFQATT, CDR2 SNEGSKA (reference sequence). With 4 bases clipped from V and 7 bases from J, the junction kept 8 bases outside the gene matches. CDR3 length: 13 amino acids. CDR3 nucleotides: TGCAGTGCTAACGTAGCGGGAGAAGGGGAGCAGTACTTC. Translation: CSANVAGEGEQYF.

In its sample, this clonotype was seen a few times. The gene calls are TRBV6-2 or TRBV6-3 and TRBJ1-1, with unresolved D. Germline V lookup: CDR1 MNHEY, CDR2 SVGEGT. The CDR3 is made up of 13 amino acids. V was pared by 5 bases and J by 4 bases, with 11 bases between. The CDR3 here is CASSPRTGTEAFF. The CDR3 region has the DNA TGTGCCAGCAGTCCTAGGACGGGCACTGAAGCTTTCTTT.

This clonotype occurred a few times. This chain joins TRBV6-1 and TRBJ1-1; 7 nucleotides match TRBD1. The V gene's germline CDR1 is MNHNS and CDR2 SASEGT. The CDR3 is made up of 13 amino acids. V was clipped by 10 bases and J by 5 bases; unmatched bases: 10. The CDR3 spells CATMRQGWTEAFF. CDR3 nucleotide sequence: TGTGCCACCATGCGACAGGGATGGACTGAAGCTTTCTTT.

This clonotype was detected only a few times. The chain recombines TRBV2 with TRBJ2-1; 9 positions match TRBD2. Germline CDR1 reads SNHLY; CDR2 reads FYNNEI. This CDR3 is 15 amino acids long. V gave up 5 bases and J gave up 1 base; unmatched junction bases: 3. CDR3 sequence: CASSPSGASYNEQFF. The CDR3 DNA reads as TGTGCCAGCAGTCCTAGCGGGGCATCCTACAATGAGCAGTTCTTC. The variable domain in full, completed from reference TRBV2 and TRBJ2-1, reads EPEVTQTPSHQVTQMGQEVILRCVPISNHLYFYWYRQILGQKVEFLVSFYNNEISEKSEIFDDQFSVERPDGSNFTLKIRSTKLEDSAMYFCASSPSGASYNEQFFGPGTRLTVL.

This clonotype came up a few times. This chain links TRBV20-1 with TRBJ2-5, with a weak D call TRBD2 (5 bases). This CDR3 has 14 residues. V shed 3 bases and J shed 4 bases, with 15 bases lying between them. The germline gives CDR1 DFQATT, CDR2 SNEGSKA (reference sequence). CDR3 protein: CSARNPRGSETQYF. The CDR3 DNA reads TGCAGTGCTAGGAACCCGAGAGGGTCAGAGACCCAGTACTTC.

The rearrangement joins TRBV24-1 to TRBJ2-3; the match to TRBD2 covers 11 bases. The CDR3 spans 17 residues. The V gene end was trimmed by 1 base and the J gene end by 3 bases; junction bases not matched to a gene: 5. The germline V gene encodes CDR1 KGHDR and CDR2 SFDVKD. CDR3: CATSDFWLAGGTDTQYF. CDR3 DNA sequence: TGTGCCACCAGTGATTTTTGGCTAGCGGGAGGTACAGATACGCAGTATTTT.

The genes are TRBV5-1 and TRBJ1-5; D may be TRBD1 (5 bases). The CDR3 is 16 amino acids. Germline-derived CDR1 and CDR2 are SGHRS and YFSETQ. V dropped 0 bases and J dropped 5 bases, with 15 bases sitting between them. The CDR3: CASSLGGVGRHQPQHF. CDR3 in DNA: TGCGCCAGCAGCTTGGGGGGGGTAGGGCGCCATCAGCCCCAGCATTTT. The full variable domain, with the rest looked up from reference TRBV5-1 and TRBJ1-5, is KAGVTQTPRYLIKTRGQQVTLSCSPISGHRSVSWYQQTPGQGLQFLFEYFSETQRNKGNFPGRFSGRQFSNSRSEMNVSTLELGDSALYLCASSLGGVGRHQPQHFGDGTRLSIL.

As DNA, the CDR3 is TGCAGTGCCTTGGACAGGGGGGCGGTTGGCTACACCTTC. This sequence encodes CSALDRGAVGYTF. V and J are TRBV20-1 and TRBJ1-2, with 10 bases fitting TRBD1. Germline values: CDR1 DFQATT, CDR2 SNEGSKA (reference sequence). The CDR3 length is 13 residues. J was trimmed by 7 bases and V by 6 bases; bases with no gene match: 8.

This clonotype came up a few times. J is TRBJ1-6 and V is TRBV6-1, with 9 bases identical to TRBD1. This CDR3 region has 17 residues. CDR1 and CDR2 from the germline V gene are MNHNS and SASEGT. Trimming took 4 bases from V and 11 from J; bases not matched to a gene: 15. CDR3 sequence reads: CASSAPGQGTKRTPLHF. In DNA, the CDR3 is TGTGCCAGCAGTGCCCCGGGACAGGGAACAAAGAGGACACCCCTCCACTTT.

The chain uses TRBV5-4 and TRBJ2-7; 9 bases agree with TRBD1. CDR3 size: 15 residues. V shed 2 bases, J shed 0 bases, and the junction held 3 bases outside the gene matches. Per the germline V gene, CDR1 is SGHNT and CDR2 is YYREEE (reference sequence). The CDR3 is CASSFPGQGSYEQYF. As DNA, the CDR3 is TGTGCCAGCAGCTTCCCGGGACAGGGCTCCTACGAGCAGTACTTC. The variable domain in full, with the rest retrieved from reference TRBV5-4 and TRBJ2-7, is ETGVTQSPTHLIKTRGQQVTLRCSSQSGHNTVSWYQQALGQGPQFIFQYYREEENGRGNFPPRFSGLQFPNYSSELNVNALELDDSALYLCASSFPGQGSYEQYFGPGTRLTVT.

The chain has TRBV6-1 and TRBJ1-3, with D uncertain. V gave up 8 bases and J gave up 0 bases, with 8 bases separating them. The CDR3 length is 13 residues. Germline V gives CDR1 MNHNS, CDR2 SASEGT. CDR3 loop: CASRLLSGNTIYF. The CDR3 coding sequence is TGTGCCAGCCGACTCCTCTCTGGAAACACCATATATTTT.

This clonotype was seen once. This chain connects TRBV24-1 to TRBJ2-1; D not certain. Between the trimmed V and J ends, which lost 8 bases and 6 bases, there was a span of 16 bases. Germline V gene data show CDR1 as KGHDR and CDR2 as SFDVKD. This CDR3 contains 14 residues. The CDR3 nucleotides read TGTGCCACCACCCCGGGTGGCTTGAGCAATGAGCAGTTCTTC. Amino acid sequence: CATTPGGLSNEQFF.

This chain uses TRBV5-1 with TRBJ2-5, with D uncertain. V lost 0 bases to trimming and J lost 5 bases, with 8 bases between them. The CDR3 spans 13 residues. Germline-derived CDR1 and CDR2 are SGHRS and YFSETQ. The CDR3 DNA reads TGCGCCAGCAGCTTGGGGGTGGAGGAGACCCAGTACTTC. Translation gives CASSLGVEETQYF.

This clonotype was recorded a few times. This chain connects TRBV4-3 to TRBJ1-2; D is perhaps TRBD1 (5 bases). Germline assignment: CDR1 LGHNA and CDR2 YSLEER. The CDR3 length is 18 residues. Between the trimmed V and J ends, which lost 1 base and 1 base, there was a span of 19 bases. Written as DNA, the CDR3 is TGCGCCAGCAGCCAAGGGGAATCGACAACGGGGCTTAACTATGGCTACACCTTC. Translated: CASSQGESTTGLNYGYTF.

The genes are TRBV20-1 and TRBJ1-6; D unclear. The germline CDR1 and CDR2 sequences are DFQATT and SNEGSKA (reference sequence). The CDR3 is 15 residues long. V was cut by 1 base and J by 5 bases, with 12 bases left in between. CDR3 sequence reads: CSARGQPLDNSPLHF. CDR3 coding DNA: TGCAGTGCTAGAGGTCAACCTTTGGATAATTCACCCCTCCACTTT.

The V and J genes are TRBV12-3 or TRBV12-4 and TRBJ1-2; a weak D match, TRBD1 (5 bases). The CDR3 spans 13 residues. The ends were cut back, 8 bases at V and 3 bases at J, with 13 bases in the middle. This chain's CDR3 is CASLGPGDYGYTF. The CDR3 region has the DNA TGTGCCAGCCTGGGGCCCGGGGACTATGGCTACACCTTC.

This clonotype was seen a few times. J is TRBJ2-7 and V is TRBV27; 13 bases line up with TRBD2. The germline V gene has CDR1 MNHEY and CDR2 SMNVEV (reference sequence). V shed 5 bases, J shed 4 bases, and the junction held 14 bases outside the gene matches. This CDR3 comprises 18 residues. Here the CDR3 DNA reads TGTGCCAGCAGTCCGGGACTAGCGGGAACCTACGATTTTTACGAGCAGTACTTC. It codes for CASSPGLAGTYDFYEQYF.

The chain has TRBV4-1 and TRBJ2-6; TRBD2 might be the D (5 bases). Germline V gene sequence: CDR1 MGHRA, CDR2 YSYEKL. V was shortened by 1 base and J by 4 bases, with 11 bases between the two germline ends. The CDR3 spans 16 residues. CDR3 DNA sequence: TGCGCCAGCAGCCAAGTTCTGGGAGCGGGGGCCAACGTCCTGACTTTC. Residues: CASSQVLGAGANVLTF.

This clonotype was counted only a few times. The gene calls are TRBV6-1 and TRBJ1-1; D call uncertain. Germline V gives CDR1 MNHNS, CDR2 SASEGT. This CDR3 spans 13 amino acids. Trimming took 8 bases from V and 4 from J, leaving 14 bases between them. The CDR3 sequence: CASGQAPTTEAFF. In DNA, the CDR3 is TGTGCCAGCGGTCAGGCGCCGACCACTGAAGCTTTCTTT.

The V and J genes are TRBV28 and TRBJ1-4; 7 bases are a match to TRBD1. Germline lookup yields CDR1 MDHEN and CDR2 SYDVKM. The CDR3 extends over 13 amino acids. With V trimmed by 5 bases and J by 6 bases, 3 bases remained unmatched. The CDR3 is CASSGTAYEKLFF. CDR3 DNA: TGTGCCAGCAGTGGGACAGCCTATGAAAAACTGTTTTTT. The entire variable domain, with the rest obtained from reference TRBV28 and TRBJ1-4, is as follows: DVKVTQSSRYLVKRTGEKVFLECVQDMDHENMFWYRQDPGLGLRLIYFSYDVKMKEKGDIPEGYSVSREKKERFSLILESASTNQTSMYLCASSGTAYEKLFFGSGTQLSVL.

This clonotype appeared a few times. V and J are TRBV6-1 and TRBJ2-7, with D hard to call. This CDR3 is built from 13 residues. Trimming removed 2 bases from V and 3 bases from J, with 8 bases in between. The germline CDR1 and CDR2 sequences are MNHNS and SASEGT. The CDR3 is CASSETYNYEQYF. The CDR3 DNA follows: TGTGCCAGCAGTGAAACCTACAACTACGAGCAGTACTTC.

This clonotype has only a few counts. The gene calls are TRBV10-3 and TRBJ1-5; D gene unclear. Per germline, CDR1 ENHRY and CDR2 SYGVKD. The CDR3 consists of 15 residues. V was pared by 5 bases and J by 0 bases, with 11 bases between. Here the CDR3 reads CAISRAGDSNQPQHF. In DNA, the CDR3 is TGTGCCATCAGTCGGGCGGGAGATAGCAATCAGCCCCAGCATTTT.

CDR3 nucleotides: TGTGCCAGCAGATCCGGGACAGGGGGCTCGGAGACTGAAGCTTTCTTT. It is translated as CASRSGTGGSETEAFF. The chain employs TRBV28 and TRBJ1-1; 12 bases are shared with TRBD1. With V trimmed by 6 bases and J by 5 bases, 10 bases remained unmatched. Germline V gene sequence: CDR1 MDHEN, CDR2 SYDVKM. The CDR3 is 16 residues long.

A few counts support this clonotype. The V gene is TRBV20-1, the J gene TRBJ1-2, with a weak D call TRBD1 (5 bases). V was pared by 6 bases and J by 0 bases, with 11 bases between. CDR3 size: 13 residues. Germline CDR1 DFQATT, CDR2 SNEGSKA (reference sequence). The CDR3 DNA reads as TGCAGTGCCGCGGGGGGAGCTAACTATGGCTACACCTTC. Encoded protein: CSAAGGANYGYTF.

CDR3 nucleotide sequence: TGTGCCAGCAGTGAAGCGGGGAGAGCTAACTATGGCTACACCTTC. It specifies CASSEAGRANYGYTF. This rearrangement joins TRBV6-1 to TRBJ1-2; D call uncertain. Germline lookup yields CDR1 MNHNS and CDR2 SASEGT. V was pared by 0 bases and J by 0 bases, with 8 bases between. The CDR3 is 15 amino acids.

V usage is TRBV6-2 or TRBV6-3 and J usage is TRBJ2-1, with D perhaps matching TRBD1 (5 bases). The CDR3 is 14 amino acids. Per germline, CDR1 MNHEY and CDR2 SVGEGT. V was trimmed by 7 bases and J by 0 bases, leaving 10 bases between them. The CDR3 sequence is CASTGWASYNEQFF. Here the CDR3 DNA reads TGTGCCAGCACAGGGTGGGCCTCCTACAATGAGCAGTTCTTC.